The source of this T cell receptor beta chain is a study of tumor-infiltrating lymphocytes in localized non-small cell lung cancer. Study-wide results and limits: IM1 and IM2 tumors showed no difference in T-cell fraction. Different pieces of the same tissue were used for each assay.

Concerning this clone: Its antigen is not identified.

Generated by immunoSEQ multiplex PCR, the TCRdb table keeps only in-frame clones and is missing some. The profile shows about 8,400 clones, 65% to 85% of them singletons. Germline assignment: CDR1 LNHDA and CDR2 SQIVND (reference sequence). The CDR3 is 14 residues long. Between the trimmed V and J ends, which lost 1 base and 3 bases, there was a span of 9 bases. This chain links TRBV19 with TRBJ1-1; D not resolved. The sequence derives from a human donor with non-small cell lung cancer. Material for sequencing was uninvolved lung tissue not adjacent to the tumor. The DNA of the CDR3 is TGTGCCAGTAGTATAGCGGAGGGCTACACTGAAGCTTTCTTT. This translates into CASSIAEGYTEAFF.